These 25 T cell receptor beta chains share one sample of origin, sequenced in a study of blood T cell repertoires in COVID-19. Here immunoSEQ multiplex PCR was the method, and the copy in TCRdb shows in-frame clones only, minus some. There are fewer than 300,000 clones in the sample; about three quarters occur only once, and approximately 3.2% lies in the top ten. Source material: peripheral blood. These receptors were taken from a woman aged 80 or over with acute or convalescent COVID-19.

The V and J genes are TRBV3-1 (or the pseudogene TRBV3-2) and TRBJ2-4, with D unresolved. Trimming removed 2 bases from V and 9 bases from J, with 11 bases in between. CDR3 length: 13 amino acids. Germline loops: CDR1 LGHDT, CDR2 YNNKEL (reference sequence). CDR3 sequence reads: CASSQQQGGIQYF. The CDR3 DNA is TGTGCCAGCAGCCAACAACAAGGCGGCATTCAGTACTTC.

V gene TRBV29-1 combines with J gene TRBJ2-1; 11 bases agree with TRBD2. From germline, CDR1 is SQVTM and CDR2 ANQGSEA. Germline trimming cut 6 bases from V and 8 bases from J; bases unmatched to any gene: 3. CDR3 length: 12 amino acids. This chain's CDR3 is CSVRTSGHEQFF. The CDR3 bases are TGCAGCGTCCGGACTAGCGGGCATGAGCAGTTCTTC.

The chain uses TRBV19 and TRBJ1-2, with TRBD1 matching 12 bases. V was pared by 7 bases and J by 4 bases, with 7 bases of the junction left unmatched. The CDR3 runs to 15 residues. Germline V gene data show CDR1 as LNHDA and CDR2 as SQIVND (reference sequence). CDR3 DNA sequence: TGTGCCAGTACCCCCGGGACAGGGGGCTCCTATGGCTACACCTTC. Translated, it gives CASTPGTGGSYGYTF.

The gene calls are TRBV4-1 and TRBJ1-2; TRBD1 matches 12 bases. Trimming at V came to 1 base and at J to 7 bases, leaving 4 bases not matched to a gene. There are 15 residues in the CDR3. CDR1 and CDR2 (germline): MGHRA, YSYEKL. The CDR3 sequence is CASSQVGTGGGGYTF. CDR3 DNA: TGCGCCAGCAGCCAAGTAGGGACAGGGGGCGGTGGCTACACCTTC.

The rearrangement joins TRBV9 to TRBJ1-1; possible D gene TRBD1, 5 bases. This CDR3 comprises 13 residues. CDR1 is SGDLS, CDR2 YYNGEE, per germline. V was shortened by 3 bases and J by 3 bases, with 9 bases between the two germline ends. The CDR3 nucleotides read TGTGCCAGCAGCGGGGGCCTTTACACTGAAGCTTTCTTT. As protein: CASSGGLYTEAFF.

The chain recombines TRBV6-5 with TRBJ2-7; 9 bases are shared with TRBD1. CDR3 length: 16 residues. Germline V gives CDR1 MNHEY, CDR2 SVGAGI. The J segment lost 2 bases and the V segment lost 2 bases, leaving 7 bases of the junction unmatched. CDR3 sequence: CASSYQGRTGAYEQYF. Here the CDR3 DNA reads TGTGCCAGCAGTTACCAGGGGCGGACAGGGGCCTACGAGCAGTACTTC.

The chain couples TRBV4-2 to TRBJ2-2; possible D gene TRBD2, 5 bases. The CDR3 sequence is 15 residues long. From germline, CDR1 is LGHNA and CDR2 YNFKEQ. Between the trimmed V and J ends, which lost 0 bases and 3 bases, there was a span of 8 bases. CDR3 in amino acids: CASSQELAHTGELFF. DNA of the CDR3: TGTGCCAGCAGCCAAGAGCTAGCTCACACCGGGGAGCTGTTTTTT.

Worth noting for this clone: It is likely a read error, because the conserved phenylalanine at the end of the CDR3 is missing. It is unclear where the CDR3 begins or ends on the DNA, so no DNA is shown, and the CDR3 is as TCRdb lists it. This chain joins TRBV21-1 and TRBJ1-4; TRBD1 is taken as the D call from the table, unchecked against the DNA. TRBV21-1 is flagged as a pseudogene. Inclusive of both ends, the CDR3 amounts to 12 amino acids. CDR3 residues: CASSKEGKVWFI.

This clone was seen only once. This chain links TRBV7-8 with TRBJ2-7, with 8 bases identical to TRBD1. V trimming: 5 bases; J trimming: 2 bases; junction bases outside the gene matches: 5. This CDR3 contains 14 residues. Germline V gene lookup returns CDR1 SGHVS and CDR2 FQNEAQ. DNA for the CDR3: TGTGCCAGCAGCCCGACAGGGGTGACCTACGAGCAGTACTTC. It is translated as CASSPTGVTYEQYF.

The V call is TRBV24-1, the J call TRBJ2-2, with 13 positions matching TRBD2. Germline V gene lookup returns CDR1 KGHDR and CDR2 SFDVKD. The CDR3 has 16 residues. V shed 3 bases, J shed 5 bases, and the junction held 2 bases outside the gene matches. CDR3 protein: CATSDETSGRTGELFF. The CDR3 DNA follows: TGTGCCACCAGTGATGAGACTAGCGGGAGGACCGGGGAGCTGTTTTTT.

The chain has TRBV4-1 and TRBJ2-3; 12 nucleotides align to TRBD2. The CDR3 length is 19 residues. V lost 4 bases to trimming and J lost 3 bases; unmatched junction nucleotides: 14. Germline lookup yields CDR1 MGHRA and CDR2 YSYEKL. The CDR3 sequence is CASSLGLAGGPGWTDTQYF. The CDR3 DNA reads TGCGCCAGCAGCCTCGGGCTAGCGGGAGGGCCTGGGTGGACAGATACGCAGTATTTT.

The genes are TRBV28 and TRBJ2-7; 7 bases are shared with TRBD2. V lost 4 bases to trimming and J lost 3 bases; unmatched junction nucleotides: 9. Per the germline V gene, CDR1 is MDHEN and CDR2 is SYDVKM. This CDR3 contains 15 residues. CDR3 bases: TGTGCCAGCAGTTACTATTTGGGGGGGAACTACGAGCAGTACTTC. Translating gives CASSYYLGGNYEQYF.

This sequence joins TRBV3-1 (or the pseudogene TRBV3-2) and TRBJ1-4; D may be TRBD1 (5 bases). Trimming cost V 3 bases and J 3 bases, with 11 bases left between them. The germline gives CDR1 LGHDT, CDR2 YNNKEL (reference sequence). This CDR3 has 15 residues. CDR3 DNA sequence: TGTGCCAGCAGCCAGACGACAGTATCTAATGAAAAACTGTTTTTT. Translated, it gives CASSQTTVSNEKLFF.

The rearrangement links TRBV23-1 to TRBJ1-6; D is possibly TRBD1 (6 bases). TRBV23-1 has ORF status, its function being uncertain. The CDR3 is 15 residues long. V lost 11 bases, J lost 8 bases, and 22 bases lay in between. The CDR3 is CALKGEPQGYSPLHF. CDR3 coding DNA: TGCGCCCTTAAGGGAGAACCCCAGGGGTATTCACCCCTCCACTTT.

The chain employs TRBV3-1 (or the pseudogene TRBV3-2) and TRBJ2-1, with 16 bases lining up with TRBD2. The germline gives CDR1 LGHDT, CDR2 YNNKEL (reference sequence). This CDR3 region has 19 residues. Unmatched junction bases numbered 9, after V lost 0 bases and J lost 7 bases. CDR3 protein: CASSQDRSGLAGGPNEQFF. As DNA, the CDR3 is TGTGCCAGCAGCCAAGATCGATCGGGACTAGCGGGGGGGCCAAATGAGCAGTTCTTC.

As concerns this clone: Other DNA sequences from this sample encode an identical CDR3 as well. V is TRBV6-1 and J is TRBJ1-1, with no clear D. The CDR3 runs to 13 residues. V was shortened by 2 bases and J by 2 bases, with 6 bases between the two germline ends. Germline loops: CDR1 MNHNS, CDR2 SASEGT. CDR3 coding DNA: TGTGCCAGCAGTGAACGGGGTAACACTGAAGCTTTCTTT. Amino acid sequence: CASSERGNTEAFF.

The chain joins TRBV18 to TRBJ1-1; the D is unclear. The V gene lost 2 bases and the J gene lost 0 bases, with 4 bases spanning the gap. CDR1 and CDR2 (germline): KGHSH, LQKENI. This CDR3 spans 13 amino acids. The CDR3 DNA reads as TGTGCCAGCTCACCAAACTTGAACACTGAAGCTTTCTTT. It encodes CASSPNLNTEAFF.

This chain uses TRBV9 with TRBJ2-7, with 9 bases aligning to TRBD1. This CDR3 has 15 residues. Germline trimming cut 3 bases from V and 2 bases from J; bases unmatched to any gene: 6. CDR1 SGDLS and CDR2 YYNGEE come from the germline V gene. CDR3 sequence reads: CASSGQTGGAYEQYF. The CDR3 DNA is TGTGCCAGCAGCGGACAGACAGGGGGGGCCTACGAGCAGTACTTC.

The J gene is TRBJ1-2, the V gene TRBV19; 8 bases line up with TRBD1. The V gene end was trimmed by 1 base and the J gene end by 7 bases; junction bases not matched to a gene: 11. Germline CDR1 is LNHDA and CDR2 is SQIVND (reference sequence). The CDR3 covers 16 residues. The CDR3 nucleotides are TGTGCCAGTAGTATAGGCTTGGCAGGGGGCGCCGGTGGCTACACCTTC. Its protein is CASSIGLAGGAGGYTF.

This rearrangement joins TRBV3-1 (or the pseudogene TRBV3-2) to TRBJ2-3, with D uncertain. The germline CDR1 and CDR2 sequences are LGHDT and YNNKEL (reference sequence). Trimming pared 4 bases from V and 4 bases from J, leaving 6 bases between. The CDR3 covers 12 residues. CDR3 nucleotide sequence: TGTGCCAGCAGCCGTAGCCCAGATACGCAGTATTTT. Protein sequence: CASSRSPDTQYF.

This clone was detected only a few times. V gene TRBV3-1 (or the pseudogene TRBV3-2) combines with J gene TRBJ1-4, with a tentative D call TRBD1 (5 bases). CDR1 and CDR2 from the germline V gene are LGHDT and YNNKEL (reference sequence). The CDR3 is 14 residues long. V lost 1 base, J lost 7 bases, and 10 bases lay in between. In nucleotides, the CDR3 is TGTGCCAGCAGCCAAGTGTTAGGGGCTGAAAAACTGTTTTTT. It codes for CASSQVLGAEKLFF.

V and J are TRBV5-6 and TRBJ2-3; D may be TRBD2 (6 bases). Germline loops: CDR1 SGHDT, CDR2 YYEEEE. V was clipped by 5 bases and J by 0 bases, with 19 bases between them. CDR3 length: 17 amino acids. The CDR3 loop is CASSPRAGGSSTDTQYF. The CDR3 nucleotides read TGTGCCAGCAGTCCCCGAGCGGGCGGGTCAAGCACAGATACGCAGTATTTT.

The chain carries TRBV9 and TRBJ2-3, with D possibly being TRBD2 (6 bases). V lost 4 bases to trimming and J lost 5 bases, with 20 bases between them. Germline CDR1 is SGDLS and CDR2 is YYNGEE. The CDR3 is 16 residues long. CDR3 region: CASSPRGGGTGDTQYF. Here the CDR3 DNA reads TGTGCCAGCAGCCCGAGGGGTGGCGGGACGGGAGATACGCAGTATTTT.

As concerns this clone: This specimen includes other DNA sequences encoding the same CDR3. The chain's CDR3 is CSATVNYGYTF. The CDR3 region has the DNA TGCAGTGCTACAGTGAACTATGGCTACACCTTC. V gene TRBV20-1 combines with J gene TRBJ1-2, with D uncertain. The CDR3 covers 11 residues. Germline values: CDR1 DFQATT, CDR2 SNEGSKA (reference sequence). Trimming pared 4 bases from V and 2 bases from J, leaving 5 bases between.

This chain connects TRBV6-2 or TRBV6-3 to TRBJ2-7, with D possibly TRBD2 on 7 matching bases. Trimming removed 4 bases from V and 5 bases from J, with 15 bases in between. Germline lookup yields CDR1 MNHEY and CDR2 SVGEGT. The CDR3 runs to 14 residues. CDR3 sequence reads: CASSLEGGPHEQYF. CDR3 in DNA: TGTGCCAGCAGTTTGGAGGGGGGGCCCCACGAGCAGTACTTC.